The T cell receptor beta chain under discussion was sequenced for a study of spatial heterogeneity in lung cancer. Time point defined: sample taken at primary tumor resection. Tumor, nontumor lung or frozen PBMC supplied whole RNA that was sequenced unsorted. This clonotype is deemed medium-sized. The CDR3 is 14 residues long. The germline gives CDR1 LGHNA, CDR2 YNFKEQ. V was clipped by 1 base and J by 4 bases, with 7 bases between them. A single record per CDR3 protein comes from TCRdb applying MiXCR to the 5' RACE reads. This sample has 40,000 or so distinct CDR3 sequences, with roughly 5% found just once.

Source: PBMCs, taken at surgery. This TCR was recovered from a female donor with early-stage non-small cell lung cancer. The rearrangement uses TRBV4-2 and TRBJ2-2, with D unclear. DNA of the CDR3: TGTGCCAGCAGCCAAGGGACCCTCACCGGGGAGCTGTTTTTT. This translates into CASSQGTLTGELFF.